These T cell receptor beta chains were read from a single sample in a study of shared T cell receptors in the human thymus. Clones were read by immunoSEQ multiplex PCR, and TCRdb kept only the in-frame ones, dropping some. This sample has approximately 490,000 clones, with around 78% found just once. The sample was also reused in another study, on human thymus T cells.

Material for sequencing was thymocytes. These receptors originate from a boy younger than two with a congenital heart defect. Each CDR3 is given with its conserved first and last residue. Fields, in order: clone size, J gene, D gene, V gene, CDR3 protein, CDR3 DNA. D genes are given only for firm matches. The size of a clone is reported for some rows only, either as once, few or many, or as a class for expanded clones.

size: -; J: TRBJ1-6; D: -; V: TRBV6-5; CDR3: CASRPTVKDNSPLHF; DNA: TGTGCCAGCAGACCCACGGTGAAAGATAATTCACCCCTCCACTTT
size: few; J: TRBJ2-3; D: TRBD2; V: TRBV11-3; CDR3: CASSPRPPGLAGEADTQYF; DNA: TGTGCCAGCAGCCCTAGGCCCCCGGGACTAGCGGGAGAGGCGGATACGCAGTATTTT
size: -; J: TRBJ2-7; D: TRBD1; V: TRBV27; CDR3: CASSSDSRGPSYEQYF; DNA: TGTGCCAGCAGTTCCGACTCCAGGGGGCCTAGCTACGAGCAGTACTTC
size: -; J: TRBJ2-1; D: -; V: TRBV30; CDR3: CAWSVRGRNRDEQFF; DNA: TGTGCCTGGAGTGTACGGGGGAGAAATAGGGATGAGCAGTTCTTC
size: -; J: TRBJ2-7; D: -; V: TRBV28; CDR3: CASRGRKPYEQYF; DNA: TGTGCCAGCAGGGGCCGGAAGCCCTACGAGCAGTACTTC
size: few; J: TRBJ2-3; D: TRBD2; V: TRBV28; CDR3: CASRAKTSGDTDTQYF; DNA: TGTGCCAGCAGAGCCAAGACTAGCGGAGACACAGATACGCAGTATTTT
size: -; J: TRBJ2-5; D: -; V: TRBV5-4; CDR3: CASSLGPPGQFQETQYF; DNA: TGTGCCAGCAGCTTGGGGCCCCCCGGACAGTTCCAAGAGACCCAGTACTTC
size: -; J: TRBJ2-1; D: TRBD2; V: TRBV9; CDR3: CASSVPVGAGGRHEQFF; DNA: TGTGCCAGCAGCGTCCCCGTCGGGGCGGGAGGGCGTCATGAGCAGTTCTTC
size: once; J: TRBJ1-3; D: -; V: TRBV30; CDR3: CAWSTGGGKRGSGNTIYF; DNA: TGTGCCTGGAGTACCGGCGGGGGGAAGAGGGGCTCTGGAAACACCATATATTTT
size: -; J: TRBJ2-7; D: TRBD2; V: TRBV12-5; CDR3: CASGVWEGWNEQYF; DNA: TGTGCTAGTGGGGTTTGGGAGGGTTGGAACGAGCAGTACTTC
size: -; J: TRBJ2-7; D: TRBD2; V: TRBV25-1; CDR3: CASSEKRGSFPQYF; DNA: TGTGCCAGCAGTGAAAAGCGGGGGTCTTTCCCGCAGTACTTC
size: -; J: TRBJ2-1; D: -; V: TRBV27; CDR3: CASSLDSDNEQFF; DNA: TGTGCCAGCAGTTTGGACAGCGACAATGAGCAGTTCTTC
size: -; J: TRBJ2-2; D: TRBD1; V: TRBV5-1; CDR3: CASSTGTGVPNGDTGELFF; DNA: TGCGCCAGCAGCACCGGGACAGGGGTGCCTAATGGGGACACCGGGGAGCTGTTTTTT
size: -; J: TRBJ2-3; D: TRBD2; V: TRBV5-1; CDR3: CASSLGTSGSGPNTQYF; DNA: TGCGCCAGCAGCTTGGGGACTAGCGGGAGTGGTCCAAATACGCAGTATTTT
size: -; J: TRBJ1-4; D: TRBD1; V: TRBV28; CDR3: CASSATGDRGEKLFF; DNA: TGTGCCAGCAGTGCGACAGGGGATCGGGGTGAAAAACTGTTTTTT
size: -; J: TRBJ2-3; D: -; V: TRBV6-5; CDR3: CATHPGHSPADTQYF; DNA: TGTGCCACTCATCCGGGACATTCGCCGGCAGATACGCAGTATTTT
size: -; J: TRBJ2-3; D: TRBD2; V: TRBV7-3; CDR3: CASSLGTSGPTDTQYF; DNA: TGTGCCAGCAGCCTCGGGACTAGCGGGCCCACAGATACGCAGTATTTT
size: -; J: TRBJ1-1; D: TRBD1; V: TRBV14; CDR3: CASSQAGGGARNTEAFF; DNA: TGTGCCAGCAGCCAAGCGGGAGGGGGCGCGAGAAACACTGAAGCTTTCTTT
size: -; J: TRBJ2-2; D: -; V: TRBV29-1; CDR3: CSVDIESPGELFF; DNA: TGCAGCGTTGATATCGAGAGCCCCGGGGAGCTGTTTTTT
size: -; J: TRBJ2-7; D: -; V: TRBV15; CDR3: CATSRDGYPPPRYF; DNA: TGTGCCACCAGCAGAGATGGTTACCCCCCCCCGAGGTACTTC
size: -; J: TRBJ2-7; D: -; V: TRBV20-1; CDR3: CSARSSGQYF; DNA: TGCAGTGCCCGGAGTAGCGGACAGTACTTC
size: -; J: TRBJ2-1; D: TRBD2; V: TRBV9; CDR3: CASSVAGGRDSNEQFF; DNA: TGTGCCAGCAGCGTAGCCGGCGGGAGGGATTCCAATGAGCAGTTCTTC
size: -; J: TRBJ2-1; D: TRBD2; V: TRBV27; CDR3: CATTSSGSNNEQFF; DNA: TGTGCCACGACTTCTAGCGGGAGTAACAATGAGCAGTTCTTC
size: -; J: TRBJ2-7; D: TRBD2; V: TRBV5-1; CDR3: CASSLRTGPSGGEQYF; DNA: TGCGCCAGCAGCCTACGGACAGGCCCAAGCGGGGGGGAGCAGTACTTC
size: -; J: TRBJ2-1; D: -; V: TRBV10-3; CDR3: CAISESFNNEQFF; DNA: TGTGCCATCAGTGAGTCGTTCAACAATGAGCAGTTCTTC
size: few; J: TRBJ2-3; D: TRBD2; V: TRBV15; CDR3: CATSRGLAPLRRGGTDTQYF; DNA: TGTGCCACCAGCAGAGGACTCGCACCTCTCCGGCGGGGGGGCACAGATACGCAGTATTTT
size: few; J: TRBJ1-2; D: TRBD1; V: TRBV5-6; CDR3: CASSPDRGGYGYTF; DNA: TGTGCCAGCAGTCCCGACAGGGGCGGCTATGGCTACACCTTC
size: -; J: TRBJ2-3; D: TRBD2; V: TRBV18; CDR3: CASSAGTSGPSSTDTQYF; DNA: TGTGCCAGCTCAGCCGGGACTAGCGGGCCCTCGTCGACAGATACGCAGTATTTT
size: -; J: TRBJ2-1; D: TRBD2; V: TRBV4-3; CDR3: CASSQGGRSGTNFNEQFF; DNA: TGCGCCAGCAGCCAAGGAGGAAGATCCGGGACTAACTTCAATGAGCAGTTCTTC
size: -; J: TRBJ2-6; D: -; V: TRBV7-2; CDR3: CASSLLPGWEPSGANVLTF; DNA: TGTGCCAGCAGCTTATTGCCGGGGTGGGAGCCCTCTGGGGCCAACGTCCTGACTTTC
size: -; J: TRBJ2-7; D: TRBD1; V: TRBV4-3; CDR3: CASSRSWTGASYEQYF; DNA: TGCGCCAGCAGCCGGTCATGGACAGGGGCCTCCTACGAGCAGTACTTC
size: -; J: TRBJ2-2; D: TRBD2; V: TRBV2; CDR3: CASRVAGGSSGELFF; DNA: TGTGCCAGCAGGGTAGCGGGAGGCTCAAGCGGGGAGCTGTTTTTT
size: few; J: TRBJ2-5; D: -; V: TRBV28; CDR3: CASKPSDNLGDQETQYF; DNA: TGTGCCAGCAAACCTTCGGACAACCTTGGAGACCAAGAGACCCAGTACTTC
size: -; J: TRBJ2-7; D: TRBD1; V: TRBV28; CDR3: CASSSTGDPAYEQYF; DNA: TGTGCCAGTAGTTCTACAGGGGACCCTGCCTACGAGCAGTACTTC
size: -; J: TRBJ2-7; D: TRBD1; V: TRBV7-9; CDR3: CASSLSGTGGTGDCEQYF; DNA: TGTGCCAGCAGCTTAAGCGGTACAGGCGGGACAGGGGATTGCGAGCAGTACTTC
size: -; J: TRBJ2-6; D: TRBD2; V: TRBV5-4; CDR3: CASTGPSGSSGANVLTF; DNA: TGTGCCAGCACCGGGCCTAGCGGAAGCTCTGGGGCCAACGTCCTGACTTTC
size: -; J: TRBJ2-3; D: TRBD2; V: TRBV30; CDR3: CAWSVAREGTDTQYF; DNA: TGTGCCTGGAGTGTCGCGCGGGAGGGAACAGATACGCAGTATTTT
size: -; J: TRBJ2-1; D: TRBD2; V: TRBV28; CDR3: CASWTSFSNEQFF; DNA: TGTGCCTCATGGACTAGTTTCTCCAATGAGCAGTTCTTC
size: -; J: TRBJ2-3; D: -; V: TRBV27; CDR3: CASSPPPARTHTDTQYF; DNA: TGTGCCAGCAGCCCCCCCCCAGCGCGGACACACACAGATACGCAGTATTTT